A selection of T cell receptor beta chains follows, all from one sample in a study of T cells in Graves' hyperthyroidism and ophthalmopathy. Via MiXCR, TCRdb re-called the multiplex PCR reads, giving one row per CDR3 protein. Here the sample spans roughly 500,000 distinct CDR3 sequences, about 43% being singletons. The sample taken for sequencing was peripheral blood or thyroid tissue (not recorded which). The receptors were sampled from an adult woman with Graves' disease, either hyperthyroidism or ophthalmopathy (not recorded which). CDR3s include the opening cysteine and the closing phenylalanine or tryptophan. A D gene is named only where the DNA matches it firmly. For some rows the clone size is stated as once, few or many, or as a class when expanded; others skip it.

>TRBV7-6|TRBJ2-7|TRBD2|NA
TGTGCCAGCAGCCTACTAGCGGGAGGGCGGAACGAGCAGTACTTC
CASSLLAGGRNEQYF
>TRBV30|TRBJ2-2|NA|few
TGTGCCTGGAGTCAAAGAACCGGGGAGCTGTTTTTT
CAWSQRTGELFF
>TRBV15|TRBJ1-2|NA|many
TGTGCCACCCAAGACTTGTGGGACTATGGCTACACCTTC
CATQDLWDYGYTF
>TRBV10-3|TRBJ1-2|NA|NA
TGTGCCATCAGTCCATTTTCGGGGGACACCTTACTCTATGGCTACACCTTC
CAISPFSGDTLLYGYTF
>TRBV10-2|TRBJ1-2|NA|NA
TGTGCCAGCAGCCAGTCGGGACGCGCTAACTATGGCTACACCTTC
CASSQSGRANYGYTF
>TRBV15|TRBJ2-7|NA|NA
TGTGCCACCAGCAGAGCCTATACCCCCTACGAGCAGTACTTC
CATSRAYTPYEQYF
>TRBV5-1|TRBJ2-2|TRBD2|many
TGCGCCAAACCAGACCCAGCGGGGAGGAACACCGGGGAGCTGTTTTTT
CAKPDPAGRNTGELFF
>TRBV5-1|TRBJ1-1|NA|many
TGCGCCAGCAGCCCATCCACGATGACGGCCGCTGAAGCTTTCTTT
CASSPSTMTAAEAFF
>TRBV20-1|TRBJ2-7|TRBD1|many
TGCAGTGCTAGAGTCACAGGGGGGACAGCCCCCTACGAGCAGTACTTC
CSARVTGGTAPYEQYF
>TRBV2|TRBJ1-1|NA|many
TGTGCCAGCCTAGGTATGAACACTGAAGCTTTCTTT
CASLGMNTEAFF
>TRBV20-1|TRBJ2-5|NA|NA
TGCAGTCCATATGATCCTGGGAAGCCAGCCAATGCGAGGGAGACCCAGTACTTC
CSPYDPGKPANARETQYF
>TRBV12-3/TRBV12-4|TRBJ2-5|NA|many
TGTGCCAGCAGTCCGCTCGGTTGGGCATCCCAAGAGACCCAGTACTTC
CASSPLGWASQETQYF
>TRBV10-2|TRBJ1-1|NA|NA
TGCGCCAGCAGTGAAGGGATCAGGGTCGCGACTGAAGCTTTCTTT
CASSEGIRVATEAFF
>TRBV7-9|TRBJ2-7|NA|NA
TGTGCCAGCAGGCGGGACAGTCGATCCTACGAGCAGTACTTC
CASRRDSRSYEQYF
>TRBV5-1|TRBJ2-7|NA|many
TGCGCCAGCAGCGTCGGCGTAACCTACGAGCAGTACTTC
CASSVGVTYEQYF
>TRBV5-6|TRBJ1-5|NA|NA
TGTGCCAGCAGCGGCGGATCTTCACAGGGCCAGCCCCAGCATTTT
CASSGGSSQGQPQHF
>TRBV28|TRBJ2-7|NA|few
TGTGCCAGCAGTTTACACTCTTCACGGAGCTCCTACGAGCAGTACTTC
CASSLHSSRSSYEQYF
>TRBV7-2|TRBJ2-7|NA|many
TGTGCCAGCAGCCGAGGGCCAGCCTCTGACGAGCAGTACTTC
CASSRGPASDEQYF
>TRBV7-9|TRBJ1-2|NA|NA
TGTGCCAGCAGCTTAAGGGGCGGTCTCGATAACTATGGCTACACCTTC
CASSLRGGLDNYGYTF
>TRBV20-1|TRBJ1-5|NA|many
TGCAGTGGGCAGAGGGCGGATTTCAATCAGCCCCAGCATTTT
CSGQRADFNQPQHF
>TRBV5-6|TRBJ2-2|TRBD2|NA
TGTGCCAGCAGCTTTTACCGGGAGGGCCACGGCGGGGAGCTGTTTTTT
CASSFYREGHGGELFF
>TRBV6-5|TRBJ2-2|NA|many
TGTGCCAGCAGTTATGGGGTTAACACCGGGGAGCTGTTTTTT
CASSYGVNTGELFF
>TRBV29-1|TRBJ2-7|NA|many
TGCAGCGTCTTGATGGCTGCGGGACCCCCCTACGAGCAGTACTTC
CSVLMAAGPPYEQYF
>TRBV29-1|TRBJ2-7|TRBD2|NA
TGCAGCGCTAGCGGGGCTTTGTACGAGCAGTACTTC
CSASGALYEQYF
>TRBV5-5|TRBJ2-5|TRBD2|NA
TGTGCCAGCAGCTTAGGTTTGGCGGGAGGGATACAAGAGACCCAGTACTTC
CASSLGLAGGIQETQYF
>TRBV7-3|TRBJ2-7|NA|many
TGTGCCAGCAGTTTGCACGAGCAGTACTTC
CASSLHEQYF
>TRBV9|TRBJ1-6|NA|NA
TGTGCCAGCAGCGGATCCCGGGACGGGGATTCACCCCTCCACTTT
CASSGSRDGDSPLHF
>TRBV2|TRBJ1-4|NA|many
TGTGCCAGCAATCCGAGATCCGAAAAACTGTTTTTT
CASNPRSEKLFF
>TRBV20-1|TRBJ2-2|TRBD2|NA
TGCAGTGCTACGGGGGGGGTGGAGCTGTTTTTT
CSATGGVELFF
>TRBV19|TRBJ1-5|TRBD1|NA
TGTGCCAGTAGTGACCGGGACAGGGGTAATCAGCCCCAGCATTTT
CASSDRDRGNQPQHF
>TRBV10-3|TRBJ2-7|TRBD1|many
TGTGCCATCAGTGGGACAGGGGTATGGTACGAGCAGTACTTC
CAISGTGVWYEQYF
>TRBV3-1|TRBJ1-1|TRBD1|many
TGTGCCAGCAGCTTCATACAGGGGACCACTGAAGCTTTCTTT
CASSFIQGTTEAFF
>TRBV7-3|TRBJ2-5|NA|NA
TGTGCCAGCAGCTTATTCCCCGGCGAGAAAAGGGGGGAGACCCAGTACTTC
CASSLFPGEKRGETQYF
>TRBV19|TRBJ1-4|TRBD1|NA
TGTGCCGGTAGTACTCCGGGACAGACGTTAAAGGAAAAACTGTTTTTT
CAGSTPGQTLKEKLFF
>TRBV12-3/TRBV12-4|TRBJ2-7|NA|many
TGTGCCAGCAGCCTATCTGGTTCAGTGTACGAGCAGTACTTC
CASSLSGSVYEQYF
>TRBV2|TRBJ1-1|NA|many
TGTGCCAGCTCGGCCCCGCCCGACCAAGCTTTCTTT
CASSAPPDQAFF
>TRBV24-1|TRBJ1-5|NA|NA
TGTGCCACCAGTGATTCCAGAGGGAGCGGGGAGGAGACCCAGCATTTT
CATSDSRGSGEETQHF
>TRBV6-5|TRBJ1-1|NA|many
TGTGCCACCAGGGATATGAACACTGAAGCTTTCTTT
CATRDMNTEAFF
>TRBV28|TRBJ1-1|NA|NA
TGTGCCAGCAGTTTGGAGGGGCGGTGGACTGAAGCTTTCTTT
CASSLEGRWTEAFF
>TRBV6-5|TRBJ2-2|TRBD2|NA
TGTGCCAGCAGCCCTCGGCGCGGGAGGGCATTTGGGGAGCTGTTTTTT
CASSPRRGRAFGELFF
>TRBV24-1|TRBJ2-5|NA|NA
TGTGCTACCTTGGGTGAGACCCAGTACTTC
CATLGETQYF
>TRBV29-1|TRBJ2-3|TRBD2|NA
TGCAGCGTGGGACTAGCGGGAGCAGCAGATACGCAGTATTTT
CSVGLAGAADTQYF
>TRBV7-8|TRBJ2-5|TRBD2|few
TGTGCCAGCAGCCACACTAGCGGGAGCTTC
CASSHTSGSF
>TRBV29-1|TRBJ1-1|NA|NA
TGCAGCGTTACGGATAACACTGAAGCTTTCTTT
CSVTDNTEAFF
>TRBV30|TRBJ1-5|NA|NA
TGTGCCTGGAGTGTATCAGGGAATCAGCCCCAGCATTTT
CAWSVSGNQPQHF
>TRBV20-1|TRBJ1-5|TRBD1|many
TGCAGTGCGCCGAGACAGGGTCGACAGCCCCAGCATTTT
CSAPRQGRQPQHF
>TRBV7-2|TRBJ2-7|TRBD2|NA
TGTGCCAGCACCTACCCCCTTAGCGGGAGCTTCCACGAGCAGTACTTC
CASTYPLSGSFHEQYF
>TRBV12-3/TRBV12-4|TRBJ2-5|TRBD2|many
TGTGCCAGCAGTTTGATAGCGGGAGAGACCCAGTACTTC
CASSLIAGETQYF
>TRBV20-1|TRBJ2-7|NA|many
TGCAGTGCTAGTGAGGACCAAGGGGGCTACGAGCAGTACTTC
CSASEDQGGYEQYF
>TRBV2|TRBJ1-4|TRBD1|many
TGTGCCAGCAGGGTACCGCAGGGGGCAAATGAAAAACTGTTTTTT
CASRVPQGANEKLFF
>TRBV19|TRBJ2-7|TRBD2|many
TGTGCCAGTACCAAAGGGACTAGCGGGAGTTACGAGCAGTACTTC
CASTKGTSGSYEQYF
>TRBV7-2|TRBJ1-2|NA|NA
TGTGCCAGCAGCTTACGACAGAGGGGGATCTACACCTTC
CASSLRQRGIYTF